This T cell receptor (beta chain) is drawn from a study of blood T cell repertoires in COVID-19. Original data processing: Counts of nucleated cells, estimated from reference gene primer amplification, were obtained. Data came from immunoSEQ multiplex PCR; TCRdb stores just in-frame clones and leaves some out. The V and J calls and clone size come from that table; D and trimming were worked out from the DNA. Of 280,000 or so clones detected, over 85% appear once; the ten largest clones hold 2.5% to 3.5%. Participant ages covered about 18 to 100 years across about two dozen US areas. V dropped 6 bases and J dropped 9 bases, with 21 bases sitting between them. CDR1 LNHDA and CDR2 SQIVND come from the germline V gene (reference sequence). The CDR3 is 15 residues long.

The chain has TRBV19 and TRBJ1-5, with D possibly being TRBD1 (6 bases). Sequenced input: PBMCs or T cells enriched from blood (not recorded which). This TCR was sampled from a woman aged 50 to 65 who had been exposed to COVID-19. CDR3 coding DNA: TGTGCCAGTAGCCCCGGGACACACCTATCACGGCCCCAGCATTTT. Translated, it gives CASSPGTHLSRPQHF.